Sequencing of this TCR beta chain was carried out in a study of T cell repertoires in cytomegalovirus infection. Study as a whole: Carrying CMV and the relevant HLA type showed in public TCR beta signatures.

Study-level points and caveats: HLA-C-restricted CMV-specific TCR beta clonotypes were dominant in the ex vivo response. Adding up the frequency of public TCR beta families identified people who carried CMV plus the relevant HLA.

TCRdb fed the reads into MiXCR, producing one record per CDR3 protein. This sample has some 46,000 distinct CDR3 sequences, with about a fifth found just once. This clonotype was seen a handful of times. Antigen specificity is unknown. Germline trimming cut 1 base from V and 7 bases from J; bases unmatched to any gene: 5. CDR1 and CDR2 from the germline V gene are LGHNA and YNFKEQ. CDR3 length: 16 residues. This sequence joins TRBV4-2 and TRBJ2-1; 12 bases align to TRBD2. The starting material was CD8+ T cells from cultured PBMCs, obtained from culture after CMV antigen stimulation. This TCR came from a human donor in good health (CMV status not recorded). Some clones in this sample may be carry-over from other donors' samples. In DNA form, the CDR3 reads TGTGCCAGCAGCCAAGTTCTAGCGGGGGGGCCTAATGAGCAGTTCTTC. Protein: CASSQVLAGGPNEQFF.